The 2 T cell receptor beta chains listed next were all sequenced from one sample in a study of response to subunit inactivated influenza vaccine. MiXCR was run by TCRdb on the RT-PCR reads, yielding one entry per CDR3 protein. The sample contains 450,000 to 500,000 distinct CDR3 sequences, approximately 11% of which appear only once. Sequenced material: PBMCs from blood, taken 45 days after vaccination. The receptors shown here come from a man between 45 and 60 years old who received an inactivated influenza vaccine.

This clonotype was seen ten or more times. V usage is TRBV20-1 and J usage is TRBJ2-1; 7 nucleotides align to TRBD2. Germline V CDR1 and CDR2: DFQATT, SNEGSKA (reference sequence). This CDR3 contains 16 residues. Trimming cost V 5 bases and J 0 bases; bases outside gene matches: 10. CDR3 loop: CSAGKRGRHSYNEQFF. CDR3 DNA: TGCAGTGCTGGGAAGCGGGGCCGCCACTCCTACAATGAGCAGTTCTTC.

The chain uses TRBV5-1 and TRBJ2-5, with D possibly called TRBD1 or TRBD2 (6 bases each). Per germline, CDR1 SGHRS and CDR2 YFSETQ. With 5 bases removed from V and 1 base from J, the gap between germline ends came to 15 bases. This CDR3 spans 15 amino acids. This CDR3 reads CASSTDRGPQETQYF. The CDR3, as DNA: TGCGCCAGCAGTACCGACCGGGGGCCCCAAGAGACCCAGTACTTC.